This T cell receptor (beta chain) came from a study of shared clonotypes between healthy human individuals. As concerns this clone: Antigen unknown.

TCRdb's table, derived via immunoSEQ multiplex PCR, lists solely in-frame clones and lacks some. The data contain 1.4 million to 1.5 million clones, 96% of them seen just once; the ten biggest clones take up 1.2%. Findings of the study overall: In general, naive subsets displayed greater estimated richness than memory subsets did.

The sequenced sample was naive CD4+ T cells sorted from blood. The sample's subset: CD45RA+ positively selected. The sequence was obtained from a man in his thirties or forties in good health.

DNA for the CDR3: TGTGCCAGCAGCCGACAGGGGGTCGCCTACGAGCAGTACTTC. This encodes CASSRQGVAYEQYF. V is TRBV6-5 and J is TRBJ2-7, with 9 bases lining up with TRBD1. Germline CDR1 and CDR2: MNHEY and SVGAGI. The CDR3 runs 14 residues. Trimming removed 6 bases from V and 2 bases from J; junction bases left unmatched: 5.